Here is one T cell receptor beta chain with its context. In the original analysis: Researchers report that nucleated cell counts were estimated from reference gene primer amplification. The method was immunoSEQ multiplex PCR; TCRdb's version includes in-frame clones alone and lacks a portion of them. The V and J calls and clone size come from that table; D and trimming were worked out from the DNA. The table shows around 330,000 clones, with around 87% occurring only once. The CDR3 has 17 amino acids. CDR1 is LNHDA, CDR2 SQIVND, per germline (reference sequence). The trim removed 3 bases at V and 1 base at J, leaving 8 bases unmatched. This record belongs to a study of blood T cell repertoires in COVID-19. Study context: The United States, Italy and Spain provided the acute and convalescent COVID-19 samples. Sources were T cells, B-cell-depleted T cells, or PBMCs; the material itself was cDNA or gDNA.

The source of this sequence is a woman aged 45-65 years with active or convalescent COVID-19. This chain connects TRBV19 to TRBJ2-3, with 9 bases matching TRBD1. Sequences were obtained from peripheral blood. In nucleotides, the CDR3 is TGTGCCAGTAGTATCAAAGGGCACAGGGGGCGCACAGATACGCAGTATTTT. This encodes CASSIKGHRGRTDTQYF. Based on the CDR3 plus reference TRBV19 and TRBJ2-3, the full variable domain is DGGITQSPKYLFRKEGQNVTLSCEQNLNHDAMYWYRQDPGQGLRLIYYSQIVNDFQKGDIAEGYSVSREKKESFPLTVTSAQKNPTAFYLCASSIKGHRGRTDTQYFGPGTRLTVL.